In its sample, the clone carrying this TCR beta chain was seen a few times. The sample belongs to a study of CD8 T cells in ankylosing spondylitis. TCRdb called the 5' RACE reads again in MiXCR, with one record for every CDR3 protein. The sample consists of 300,000 to 400,000 distinct CDR3 sequences, approximately 20% of them appearing once. This clonotype originated in a male donor with ankylosing spondylitis or in good health (not recorded which). Sequenced material: blood, either unsorted or a sorted T cell fraction (not recorded which).

The CDR3 loop is CASSHLDAPLDGYTF. CDR3 coding DNA: TGCGCCAGCAGCCACCTCGACGCTCCCCTTGACGGCTACACCTTC. The chain recombines TRBV4-1 with TRBJ1-2; D is uncertain. The V gene lost 3 bases and the J gene lost 8 bases, with 19 bases spanning the gap. The germline V gene has CDR1 MGHRA and CDR2 YSYEKL. The CDR3 covers 15 residues.